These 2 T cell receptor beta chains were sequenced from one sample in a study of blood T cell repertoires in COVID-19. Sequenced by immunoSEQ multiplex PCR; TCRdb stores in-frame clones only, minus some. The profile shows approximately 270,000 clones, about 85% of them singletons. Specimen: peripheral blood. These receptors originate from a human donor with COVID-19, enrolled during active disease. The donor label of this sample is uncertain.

The CDR3 loop reads CASSSMGLNSNQPQHF. DNA for the CDR3: TGTGCCAGCAGTTCCATGGGACTGAATAGCAATCAGCCCCAGCATTTT. The V gene is TRBV7-8, the J gene TRBJ1-5; the D gene is possibly TRBD1 (5 bases). Trimming stripped 6 bases from V and 0 bases from J, with 15 bases between. Germline V gives CDR1 SGHVS, CDR2 FQNEAQ. The CDR3 totals 16 residues.

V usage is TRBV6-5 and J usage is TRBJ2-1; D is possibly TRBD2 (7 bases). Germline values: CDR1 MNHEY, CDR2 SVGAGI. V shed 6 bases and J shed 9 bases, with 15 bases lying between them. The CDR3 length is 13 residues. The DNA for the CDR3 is TGTGCCAGCAGCCAATGGGAGGGGGGTGAGCAGTTCTTC. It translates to CASSQWEGGEQFF.